These 14 T cell receptor beta chains came from one sample sequenced in a study of blood T cell repertoires in COVID-19. Only in-frame clones appear in the TCRdb table, and some are missing; sequencing was by immunoSEQ multiplex PCR. The sample comprises around 190,000 clones, about 75% of which are singletons, and 8.6% rests with the top ten. The sequenced sample was peripheral blood. The receptors stem from a woman aged 45-59 years with active or convalescent COVID-19.

This chain connects TRBV9 to TRBJ1-1, with D perhaps matching TRBD1 (5 bases). Trimming left V 1 base short and J 2 bases short, with 6 bases between. CDR1 is SGDLS, CDR2 YYNGEE, per germline. The CDR3 consists of 13 residues. In nucleotides, the CDR3 is TGTGCCAGCAGCGTACAGGGCAACACTGAAGCTTTCTTT. Protein: CASSVQGNTEAFF.

The CDR3 is CASSQTGEDTQYF. CDR3 nucleotides: TGTGCCAGCAGCCAAACAGGGGAGGATACGCAGTATTTT. V usage is TRBV3-1 (or the pseudogene TRBV3-2) and J usage is TRBJ2-3; 7 positions agree with TRBD1. This CDR3 is built from 13 residues. With 2 bases clipped from V and 6 bases from J, the junction kept 2 bases outside the gene matches. Germline CDR1 reads LGHDT; CDR2 reads YNNKEL (reference sequence).

The chain carries TRBV3-1 (or the pseudogene TRBV3-2) and TRBJ2-7; TRBD1 matches 7 bases. V lost 3 bases, J lost 3 bases, and 8 bases stayed unmatched. Looked up from germline, CDR1 is LGHDT and CDR2 is YNNKEL (reference sequence). This CDR3 is built from 15 residues. Here the CDR3 reads CASSQGVPGGYEQYF. CDR3 bases: TGTGCCAGCAGCCAGGGAGTTCCAGGGGGCTACGAGCAGTACTTC.

The chain recombines TRBV28 with TRBJ1-6; 9 bases agree with TRBD1. The CDR3 has 17 residues. V lost 5 bases and J lost 11; bases outside the gene matches: 16. From germline, CDR1 is MDHEN and CDR2 SYDVKM. The CDR3 loop is CASSEPGQGGKIAPLHF. DNA of the CDR3: TGTGCCAGCAGTGAACCGGGACAGGGTGGAAAAATAGCACCCCTCCACTTT.

The gene calls are TRBV7-9 and TRBJ2-2; 7 nucleotides agree with TRBD2. The ends lost 5 bases at V and 1 base at J; junction bases unmatched: 7. Germline V gene data show CDR1 as SEHNR and CDR2 as FQNEAQ (reference sequence). The CDR3 extends over 16 amino acids. DNA of the CDR3: TGTGCCAGCAGCCGACGGACTAGTATGAACACCGGGGAGCTGTTTTTT. This translates into CASSRRTSMNTGELFF. Full variable domain (remainder filled in from reference TRBV7-9 and TRBJ2-2): DTGVSQNPRHKITKRGQNVTFRCDPISEHNRLYWYRQTLGQGPEFLTYFQNEAQLEKSRLLSDRFSAERPKGSFSTLEIQRTEQGDSAMYLCASSRRTSMNTGELFFGEGSRLTVL.

The CDR3 region is CASRPLAVNTDTQYF. The CDR3 DNA reads TGTGCCAGCAGACCACTAGCGGTTAACACAGATACGCAGTATTTT. The chain couples TRBV6-1 to TRBJ2-3, with 8 nucleotides matching TRBD2. J was trimmed by 2 bases and V by 6 bases; bases with no gene match: 7. The CDR3 has 15 residues. Germline-derived CDR1 and CDR2 are MNHNS and SASEGT.

The rearrangement uses TRBV6-5 and TRBJ2-7; 11 positions agree with TRBD2. Germline CDR1 and CDR2: MNHEY and SVGAGI. The CDR3 spans 16 residues. V lost 2 bases to trimming and J lost 3 bases; unmatched junction nucleotides: 6. The CDR3 protein is CASSYTGTSGNYEQYF. Here the CDR3 DNA reads TGTGCCAGCAGTTACACCGGGACTAGCGGAAACTACGAGCAGTACTTC.

The chain recombines TRBV11-1 with TRBJ1-1, with 7 bases lining up with TRBD1. V gave up 4 bases and J gave up 3 bases; unmatched junction bases: 5. Germline loops: CDR1 SGHAT, CDR2 FQDESV (reference sequence). The CDR3 runs to 14 residues. The CDR3 coding sequence is TGTGCCAGCAGCTGGGGACAGTTCTACACTGAAGCTTTCTTT. Encoded protein: CASSWGQFYTEAFF.

The chain employs TRBV6-2 or TRBV6-3 and TRBJ1-2; TRBD1 matches 7 bases. The V segment lost 5 bases and the J segment 7 bases; nucleotides outside the gene matches: 7. The CDR3 is 13 residues long. CDR1 is MNHEY and CDR2 is SVGEGT in the germline V gene. CDR3 sequence (DNA): TGTGCCAGCAGTGGACAGGCCTCATTTGGCTACACCTTC. This sequence encodes CASSGQASFGYTF.

This chain links TRBV4-1 with TRBJ1-2, with D tentatively TRBD1 (5 bases). Germline values: CDR1 MGHRA, CDR2 YSYEKL. Trimming shortened V by 0 bases and J by 8 bases, and 13 bases separated the two germline ends. This CDR3 comprises 14 residues. CDR3 residues: CASSQDGGKGGYTF. CDR3 nucleotides: TGCGCCAGCAGCCAAGACGGGGGAAAAGGCGGCTACACCTTC.

V gene TRBV6-4 combines with J gene TRBJ1-6; 7 bases are shared with TRBD1. This CDR3 spans 13 amino acids. Trimming at V came to 5 bases and at J to 9 bases, leaving 4 bases not matched to a gene. CDR1 and CDR2 from the germline V gene are MRHNA and SNTAGT. CDR3 in DNA: TGTGCCAGCAGTCGACAGGGAAGTTCACCCCTCCACTTT. Amino acid sequence: CASSRQGSSPLHF.

CDR3 residues: CASSLGGANQETQYF. The CDR3 DNA is TGTGCCAGCTCACTTGGCGGGGCCAACCAAGAGACCCAGTACTTC. The V and J genes are TRBV18 and TRBJ2-5; D is possibly TRBD2 (6 bases). CDR1 KGHSH and CDR2 LQKENI come from the germline V gene. Between the trimmed V and J ends, which lost 4 bases and 0 bases, there was a span of 12 bases. This CDR3 spans 15 amino acids.

This chain links TRBV5-1 with TRBJ1-4; D might be TRBD1 (6 bases). The CDR3 has 18 residues. Trimming took 0 bases from V and 2 from J, leaving 17 bases between them. Germline loops: CDR1 SGHRS, CDR2 YFSETQ. The CDR3 DNA reads as TGCGCCAGCAGCTTGGGAGGTAGGGGGAGTGCGACTAATGAAAAACTGTTTTTT. This translates into CASSLGGRGSATNEKLFF. The full variable domain, completed using reference TRBV5-1 and TRBJ1-4, is KAGVTQTPRYLIKTRGQQVTLSCSPISGHRSVSWYQQTPGQGLQFLFEYFSETQRNKGNFPGRFSGRQFSNSRSEMNVSTLELGDSALYLCASSLGGRGSATNEKLFFGSGTQLSVL.

This clone was seen a few times. J is TRBJ2-7 and V is TRBV13, with D perhaps TRBD2 (6 bases). Germline V gene data show CDR1 as PRHDT and CDR2 as FYEKMQ (reference sequence). Trimming stripped 5 bases from V and 6 bases from J, with 23 bases between. The CDR3 totals 16 residues. This CDR3 is CASSPSGVSSPGEQYF. The CDR3 nucleotides are TGTGCCAGCAGCCCCTCGGGAGTTTCTAGCCCGGGCGAGCAGTACTTC.